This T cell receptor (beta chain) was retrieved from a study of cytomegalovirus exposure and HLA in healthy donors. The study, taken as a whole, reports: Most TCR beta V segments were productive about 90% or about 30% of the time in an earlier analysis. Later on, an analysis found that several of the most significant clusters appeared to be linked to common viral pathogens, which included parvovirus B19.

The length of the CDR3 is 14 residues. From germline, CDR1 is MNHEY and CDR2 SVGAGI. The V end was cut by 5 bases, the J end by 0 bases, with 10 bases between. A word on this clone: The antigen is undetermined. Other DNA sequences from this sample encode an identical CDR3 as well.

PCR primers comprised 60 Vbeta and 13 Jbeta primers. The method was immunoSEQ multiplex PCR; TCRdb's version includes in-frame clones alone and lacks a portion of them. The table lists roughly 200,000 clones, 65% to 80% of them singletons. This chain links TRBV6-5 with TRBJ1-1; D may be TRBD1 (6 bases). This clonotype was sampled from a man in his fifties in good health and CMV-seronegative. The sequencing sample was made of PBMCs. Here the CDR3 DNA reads TGTGCCAGCAGTCCTGGACAGATGAACACTGAAGCTTTCTTT. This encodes CASSPGQMNTEAFF.